What follows are 17 T cell receptor beta chains derived from one specimen sequenced in a study of T cell changes during pregnancy in multiple sclerosis. The method was immunoSEQ multiplex PCR; TCRdb's version includes in-frame clones alone and lacks a portion of them. This table has tens of thousands of clones, roughly nine tenths appearing once. The specimen comprised CD8+ T cells from peripheral blood mononuclear cells, sampled before pregnancy. These receptors came from a female donor with multiple sclerosis, enrolled in a pregnancy study.

The chain employs TRBV9 and TRBJ2-1, with 13 positions matching TRBD2. CDR1 is SGDLS and CDR2 is YYNGEE in the germline V gene. This CDR3 is built from 15 residues. V trimming: 4 bases; J trimming: 9 bases; junction bases outside the gene matches: 7. The CDR3 DNA follows: TGTGCCAGCAGCCCCAGGACTAGCGGGGGTGGTGAGCAGTTCTTC. It translates to CASSPRTSGGGEQFF. Looking up the rest from reference TRBV9 and TRBJ2-1 gives the full variable domain: DSGVTQTPKHLITATGQRVTLRCSPRSGDLSVYWYQQSLDQGLQFLIQYYNGEERAKGNILERFSAQQFPDLHSELNLSSLELGDSALYFCASSPRTSGGGEQFFGPGTRLTVL.

The J gene is TRBJ2-7, the V gene TRBV4-1; maybe TRBD1 (5 bases). CDR3 length: 13 residues. Germline CDR1 is MGHRA and CDR2 is YSYEKL. V lost 4 bases to trimming and J lost 2 bases, with 9 bases between them. CDR3 residues: CASSPQGTYEQYF. The CDR3 DNA sequence: TGCGCCAGCAGCCCTCAGGGAACCTACGAGCAGTACTTC.

The chain links TRBV27 to TRBJ2-7; D gene ambiguous. The V end lost 2 bases, the J end lost 5 bases, and 10 bases lay between the germline ends. The CDR3 spans 13 residues. Looked up from germline, CDR1 is MNHEY and CDR2 is SMNVEV (reference sequence). The CDR3 reads CASSLRHPHEQYF. The DNA for the CDR3 is TGTGCCAGCAGTTTAAGACATCCCCACGAGCAGTACTTC.

The chain employs TRBV2 and TRBJ2-2, with D perhaps TRBD2 (6 bases). The CDR3 is 16 amino acids. Looked up from germline, CDR1 is SNHLY and CDR2 is FYNNEI. Trimming took 3 bases from V and 7 from J, leaving 18 bases between them. In DNA form, the CDR3 reads TGTGCCAGCAGTGAGCTCGGGCTAGCGAATGGCGGGGAGCTGTTTTTT. Translating it yields CASSELGLANGGELFF. Supplemented by reference TRBV2 and TRBJ2-2, the full variable domain reads EPEVTQTPSHQVTQMGQEVILRCVPISNHLYFYWYRQILGQKVEFLVSFYNNEISEKSEIFDDQFSVERPDGSNFTLKIRSTKLEDSAMYFCASSELGLANGGELFFGEGSRLTVL.

The chain joins TRBV13 to TRBJ1-1; D is ambiguous. Germline V gives CDR1 PRHDT, CDR2 FYEKMQ (reference sequence). Trimming shortened V by 5 bases and J by 0 bases, and 19 bases separated the two germline ends. The CDR3 is 17 amino acids. CDR3 DNA sequence: TGTGCCAGCAGCCCGAAGAGGACCCTCGGGGTGAACACTGAAGCTTTCTTT. Encoded protein: CASSPKRTLGVNTEAFF. Combining the CDR3 with reference TRBV13 and TRBJ1-1 gives the whole variable domain AAGVIQSPRHLIKEKRETATLKCYPIPRHDTVYWYQQGPGQDPQFLISFYEKMQSDKGSIPDRFSAQQFSDYHSELNMSSLELGDSALYFCASSPKRTLGVNTEAFFGQGTRLTVV.

The genes are TRBV4-1 and TRBJ1-2, with a possible D match to TRBD1 (5 bases). The CDR3 spans 15 residues. The germline gives CDR1 MGHRA, CDR2 YSYEKL. V dropped 2 bases and J dropped 3 bases, with 13 bases sitting between them. The CDR3 region has the DNA TGCGCCAGCAGCCAACGCGACAGTCTTGACTATGGCTACACCTTC. It yields the protein CASSQRDSLDYGYTF.

Here the CDR3 reads CASSVVADLYNEQFF. The CDR3 DNA sequence: TGTGCCAGCAGCGTAGTAGCGGACCTTTACAATGAGCAGTTCTTC. V gene TRBV9 combines with J gene TRBJ2-1, with D tentatively TRBD2 (6 bases). The CDR3 spans 15 residues. Germline V CDR1 and CDR2: SGDLS, YYNGEE. The V end was cut by 0 bases, the J end by 4 bases, with 11 bases between.

This rearrangement joins TRBV27 to TRBJ1-5; D uncertain. Trimming pared 5 bases from V and 0 bases from J, leaving 8 bases between. Germline values: CDR1 MNHEY, CDR2 SMNVEV (reference sequence). The CDR3 length is 14 residues. The CDR3 nucleotides are TGTGCCAGCAGTCCCTCCTATAGCAATCAGCCCCAGCATTTT. As protein: CASSPSYSNQPQHF.

This rearrangement joins TRBV6-6 to TRBJ1-2; D may be TRBD1 (6 bases). V dropped 0 bases and J dropped 7 bases, with 12 bases sitting between them. Germline-derived CDR1 and CDR2 are MNHNY and SVGAGI (reference sequence). The CDR3 is 14 residues long. The DNA of the CDR3 is TGTGCCAGCAGTTACTCCCCAGGGGCAGGTGGCTACACCTTC. Its protein product is CASSYSPGAGGYTF.

The chain has TRBV7-2 and TRBJ1-2; D perhaps matches TRBD1 (5 bases). Trimming removed 5 bases at V and 8 bases at J, with 24 bases between. The CDR3 is 16 residues long. The germline V gene has CDR1 SGHTA and CDR2 FQGNSA. The CDR3 DNA reads as TGTGCCAGCAGCCAGCATGCCAGGGCACAAGGATCAGGCTACACCTTC. It yields the protein CASSQHARAQGSGYTF.

The genes are TRBV6-5 and TRBJ1-5, with 9 bases aligning to TRBD1. Trimming took 7 bases from V and 6 from J; bases not matched to a gene: 7. The length of the CDR3 is 14 residues. The germline V gene has CDR1 MNHEY and CDR2 SVGAGI. The chain's CDR3 is CASKQGALSQPQHF. CDR3 sequence (DNA): TGTGCCAGCAAACAGGGGGCATTAAGTCAGCCCCAGCATTTT.

The rearrangement joins TRBV5-5 to TRBJ1-2; D is unclear. Germline CDR1 reads SGHKS; CDR2 reads YYEKEE (reference sequence). The CDR3 totals 14 residues. V dropped 4 bases and J dropped 4 bases, with 14 bases sitting between them. The CDR3 DNA follows: TGTGCCAGCAGCCTGCGAGGCGAGGGCTATGGCTACACCTTC. It translates to CASSLRGEGYGYTF.

This chain joins TRBV6-5 and TRBJ2-7; D gene ambiguous. The germline V and J ends were trimmed by 2 bases and 7 bases, with 12 bases remaining between them. Germline V lookup: CDR1 MNHEY, CDR2 SVGAGI. The CDR3 length is 13 residues. In nucleotides, the CDR3 is TGTGCCAGCAGTTACCAGGCCGTCGAGGAGCAGTACTTC. Protein: CASSYQAVEEQYF.

The rearrangement links TRBV30 to TRBJ2-5, with 10 nucleotides matching TRBD1. V dropped 4 bases and J dropped 5; count of bases not matched to a gene: 13. Looked up from germline, CDR1 is GTSNPN and CDR2 is SVGIG (reference sequence). CDR3 size: 16 residues. The CDR3 spells CAWTGPGTGAIETQYF. CDR3 DNA sequence: TGTGCCTGGACCGGACCCGGGACAGGGGCGATTGAGACCCAGTACTTC. The variable domain in full, with the rest retrieved from reference TRBV30 and TRBJ2-5, is SQTIHQWPATLVQPVGSPLSLECTVEGTSNPNLYWYRQAAGRGLQLLFYSVGIGQISSEVPQNLSASRPQDRQFILSSKKLLLSDSGFYLCAWTGPGTGAIETQYFGPGTRLLVL.

The chain has TRBV7-8 and TRBJ1-2; D unresolved. CDR3 length: 12 residues. CDR1 and CDR2 (germline): SGHVS, FQNEAQ. Trimming took off 6 bases at V and 4 bases at J, with 9 bases between the two ends. CDR3 region: CASSPEGYGYTF. CDR3 nucleotides: TGTGCCAGCAGTCCGGAGGGCTATGGCTACACCTTC.

The chain has TRBV14 and TRBJ1-1; 7 nucleotides agree with TRBD1. The germline V gene encodes CDR1 SGHDN and CDR2 FVKESK. The V gene end was trimmed by 0 bases and the J gene end by 4 bases; junction bases not matched to a gene: 5. This CDR3 is 15 amino acids long. The DNA of the CDR3 is TGTGCCAGCAGCCAAGATTCAGGGGGGAGCACTGAAGCTTTCTTT. Protein sequence: CASSQDSGGSTEAFF.

V and J are TRBV11-1 and TRBJ1-1; weak D call: TRBD1 (5 bases). The CDR3 sequence is 15 residues long. Germline V gene lookup returns CDR1 SGHAT and CDR2 FQDESV (reference sequence). Trimming pared 5 bases from V and 1 base from J, leaving 14 bases between. CDR3 sequence (DNA): TGTGCCAGCAGCCTATGGGGGGGAACGAACACTGAAGCTTTCTTT. As protein: CASSLWGGTNTEAFF.